A selection of T cell receptor beta chains follows, all from one sample in a study of cytomegalovirus exposure and HLA in healthy donors. Generated by immunoSEQ multiplex PCR, the TCRdb table keeps only in-frame clones and is missing some. This sample has approximately 160,000 clones; roughly 79% occur once, and the top ten carry about 1.4%. Input material: PBMCs. These TCRs come from a man between 35 and 55 years old in good health and CMV-seronegative. The CDR3 runs from the conserved cysteine through the conserved F or W. The D gene is left open where the match is weak. Clone sizes are given selectively: once, few, many, or a class where the clone is expanded.

CDR3 length: 12
V gene: TRBV28
D gene: TRBD2
clone size: -
J gene: TRBJ2-7
CDR3 protein: CASSLGGFEQYF
CDR3 DNA: TGTGCCAGCAGTTTGGGAGGGTTCGAGCAGTACTTC

CDR3 length: 15
V gene: TRBV11-2
D gene: -
clone size: -
J gene: TRBJ1-6
CDR3 protein: CASSSLTGANSPLHF
CDR3 DNA: TGTGCCAGCAGCTCCTTGACAGGCGCTAATTCACCCCTCCACTTT

CDR3 length: 14
V gene: TRBV6-5
D gene: TRBD1
clone size: once
J gene: TRBJ1-1
CDR3 protein: CASSSPTGLSEAFF
CDR3 DNA: TGTGCCAGCAGTTCTCCGACAGGGCTGAGTGAAGCTTTCTTT

CDR3 length: 12
V gene: TRBV6-1
D gene: -
clone size: few
J gene: TRBJ1-1
CDR3 protein: CASRDFRAEAFF
CDR3 DNA: TGTGCCAGCAGAGACTTCAGGGCAGAAGCTTTCTTT

CDR3 length: 15
V gene: TRBV5-1
D gene: -
clone size: -
J gene: TRBJ2-3
CDR3 protein: CASSLGGEGTDTQYF
CDR3 DNA: TGCGCCAGCAGCTTGGGGGGGGAAGGGACAGATACGCAGTATTTT

CDR3 length: 15
V gene: TRBV18
D gene: -
clone size: -
J gene: TRBJ2-5
CDR3 protein: CASSPQREYGETQYF
CDR3 DNA: TGTGCCAGCTCACCACAACGGGAGTATGGGGAGACCCAGTACTTC

CDR3 length: 11
V gene: TRBV28
D gene: -
clone size: -
J gene: TRBJ1-2
CDR3 protein: CASSEEYGYTF
CDR3 DNA: TGTGCCAGTTCTGAGGAGTATGGCTACACCTTC

CDR3 length: 15
V gene: TRBV6-4
D gene: TRBD2
clone size: -
J gene: TRBJ2-3
CDR3 protein: CASRRTSGSPDTQYF
CDR3 DNA: TGTGCCAGCAGACGGACTAGCGGGAGTCCAGATACGCAGTATTTT

CDR3 length: 16
V gene: TRBV9
D gene: -
clone size: -
J gene: TRBJ2-3
CDR3 protein: CASSVWASKGTDTQYF
CDR3 DNA: TGTGCCAGCAGCGTATGGGCTAGCAAGGGCACAGATACGCAGTATTTT

CDR3 length: 15
V gene: TRBV5-1
D gene: TRBD1
clone size: -
J gene: TRBJ1-5
CDR3 protein: CASSWTTGDNQPQHF
CDR3 DNA: TGCGCCAGCAGCTGGACTACAGGGGACAATCAGCCCCAGCATTTT

CDR3 length: 14
V gene: TRBV5-1
D gene: -
clone size: once
J gene: TRBJ2-5
CDR3 protein: CASSFQSGEETQYF
CDR3 DNA: TGCGCCAGCAGCTTTCAGTCGGGGGAAGAGACCCAGTACTTC

CDR3 length: 16
V gene: TRBV27
D gene: TRBD1
clone size: -
J gene: TRBJ2-1
CDR3 protein: CASSAEDRTSYNEQFF
CDR3 DNA: TGTGCCAGCAGTGCAGAGGACAGGACATCCTACAATGAGCAGTTCTTC

CDR3 length: 16
V gene: TRBV7-9
D gene: TRBD2
clone size: once
J gene: TRBJ2-1
CDR3 protein: CASSLRAGGPGNEQFF
CDR3 DNA: TGTGCCAGCAGCTTAAGAGCGGGAGGGCCGGGGAATGAGCAGTTCTTC

CDR3 length: 12
V gene: TRBV7-9
D gene: -
clone size: -
J gene: TRBJ1-4
CDR3 protein: CSSGGEDEKLFF
CDR3 DNA: TGTTCCAGCGGGGGGGAAGATGAAAAACTGTTTTTT

CDR3 length: 17
V gene: TRBV9
D gene: -
clone size: -
J gene: TRBJ2-6
CDR3 protein: CASSVYLESPGANVLTF
CDR3 DNA: TGTGCCAGCAGCGTATACTTAGAGTCTCCTGGGGCCAACGTCCTGACTTTC

CDR3 length: 14
V gene: TRBV7-2
D gene: -
clone size: -
J gene: TRBJ1-2
CDR3 protein: CASSPGGANYGYTF
CDR3 DNA: TGTGCCAGCAGTCCCGGGGGAGCTAACTATGGCTACACCTTC

CDR3 length: 14
V gene: TRBV5-6
D gene: TRBD1
clone size: -
J gene: TRBJ1-4
CDR3 protein: CASGTPGGKEKLFF
CDR3 DNA: TGTGCCAGCGGCACCCCAGGGGGCAAAGAAAAACTGTTTTTT

CDR3 length: 11
V gene: TRBV27
D gene: -
clone size: few
J gene: TRBJ1-2
CDR3 protein: CATGGDYGYTF
CDR3 DNA: TGTGCCACCGGAGGGGACTATGGCTACACCTTC

CDR3 length: 17
V gene: TRBV4-1
D gene: TRBD2
clone size: -
J gene: TRBJ2-1
CDR3 protein: CASSQGGTSGTRREQFF
CDR3 DNA: TGCGCCAGCAGCCAAGGGGGGACTAGCGGGACTAGGCGCGAGCAGTTCTTC

CDR3 length: 10
V gene: TRBV20-1
D gene: -
clone size: -
J gene: TRBJ2-4
CDR3 protein: CSGQGNIQYF
CDR3 DNA: TGCAGTGGCCAGGGAAACATTCAGTACTTC

CDR3 length: 15
V gene: TRBV28
D gene: -
clone size: -
J gene: TRBJ1-2
CDR3 protein: CASSPTGGTNYGYTF
CDR3 DNA: TGTGCCAGCAGTCCCACCGGGGGTACAAACTATGGCTACACCTTC

CDR3 length: 17
V gene: TRBV7-2
D gene: -
clone size: -
J gene: TRBJ2-1
CDR3 protein: CASSLYEGSLIYNEQFF
CDR3 DNA: TGTGCCAGCAGCTTATACGAAGGGAGTCTAATCTACAATGAGCAGTTCTTC

CDR3 length: 12
V gene: TRBV29-1
D gene: -
clone size: -
J gene: TRBJ1-1
CDR3 protein: CSVVPRGTEAFF
CDR3 DNA: TGCAGCGTTGTCCCGAGGGGGACTGAAGCTTTCTTT

CDR3 length: 11
V gene: TRBV20-1
D gene: -
clone size: -
J gene: TRBJ2-1
CDR3 protein: CSARDFDEQFF
CDR3 DNA: TGCAGTGCTAGAGATTTCGATGAGCAGTTCTTC

CDR3 length: 19
V gene: TRBV13
D gene: TRBD2
clone size: -
J gene: TRBJ2-5
CDR3 protein: CASSLSPRWTSGTAETQYF
CDR3 DNA: TGTGCCAGCAGCTTATCCCCACGATGGACTAGCGGGACTGCAGAGACCCAGTACTTC

CDR3 length: 16
V gene: TRBV9
D gene: TRBD1
clone size: -
J gene: TRBJ2-5
CDR3 protein: CASSVGQGAISETQYF
CDR3 DNA: TGTGCCAGCAGCGTAGGACAGGGGGCAATATCGGAGACCCAGTACTTC

CDR3 length: 15
V gene: TRBV10-3
D gene: -
clone size: -
J gene: TRBJ2-3
CDR3 protein: CAISEYLASTDTQYF
CDR3 DNA: TGTGCCATCAGTGAGTATCTGGCTAGCACAGATACGCAGTATTTT

CDR3 length: 14
V gene: TRBV7-9
D gene: TRBD1
clone size: -
J gene: TRBJ1-2
CDR3 protein: CASSFWTGSYGYTF
CDR3 DNA: TGTGCCAGCAGCTTCTGGACAGGATCCTATGGCTACACCTTC

CDR3 length: 14
V gene: TRBV9
D gene: TRBD2
clone size: -
J gene: TRBJ2-1
CDR3 protein: CASSVTGTSNEQFF
CDR3 DNA: TGTGCCAGCAGCGTAACCGGGACTAGCAATGAGCAGTTCTTC

CDR3 length: 15
V gene: TRBV5-1
D gene: -
clone size: -
J gene: TRBJ1-2
CDR3 protein: CASSLGSKANYGYTF
CDR3 DNA: TGCGCCAGCAGCTTGGGTAGCAAAGCTAACTATGGCTACACCTTC

CDR3 length: 18
V gene: TRBV27
D gene: TRBD1
clone size: -
J gene: TRBJ1-5
CDR3 protein: CASSLIPPGQGGNQPQHF
CDR3 DNA: TGTGCCAGCAGTTTAATACCCCCGGGACAGGGGGGCAATCAGCCCCAGCATTTT

CDR3 length: 16
V gene: TRBV5-1
D gene: -
clone size: few
J gene: TRBJ2-5
CDR3 protein: CASSPKGRRGQETQYF
CDR3 DNA: TGCGCCAGCAGCCCTAAGGGACGGCGGGGCCAAGAGACCCAGTACTTC

CDR3 length: 11
V gene: TRBV7-9
D gene: -
clone size: once
J gene: TRBJ1-1
CDR3 protein: CASSRTAEAFF
CDR3 DNA: TGTGCCAGCAGCCGGACAGCTGAAGCTTTCTTT